These T cell receptor beta chains were read from a single sample in a study of T cell changes during pregnancy in multiple sclerosis. Sequencing used immunoSEQ multiplex PCR; TCRdb keeps in-frame clones, though not all of them. The sample lists roughly 100,000 clones, around 94% occurring once. The source material was peripheral blood, sampled after pregnancy. Every receptor here comes from a female donor with multiple sclerosis, enrolled in a pregnancy study. The CDR3 runs from the conserved cysteine through the conserved F or W. A D gene is named only where the DNA matches it firmly. Clone size appears in some rows only: once, few, many, or a class for an expanded clone.

clone_size,j_call,d_call,v_call,cdr3_aa,cdr3_nt
.,TRBJ2-1,.,TRBV6-1,CASSELAEQFF,TGTGCCAGCAGTGAATTAGCGGAGCAGTTCTTC
.,TRBJ2-7,.,TRBV4-2,CASSQGLRGGHEQYF,TGTGCCAGCAGCCAAGGGCTTAGGGGAGGCCACGAGCAGTACTTC
.,TRBJ2-5,.,TRBV25-1,CASSDQRGGARTQYF,TGTGCCAGCAGTGACCAAAGGGGGGGGGCACGGACCCAGTACTTC
.,TRBJ2-1,TRBD1,TRBV6-6,CASRGDRAYNEQFF,TGTGCCAGCAGAGGGGACAGGGCTTACAATGAGCAGTTCTTC
once,TRBJ2-1,TRBD2,TRBV6-1,CASSVGGDEQFF,TGTGCCAGCAGTGTTGGGGGGGACGAGCAGTTCTTC
.,TRBJ2-4,.,TRBV5-1,CASRGGNIQYF,TGCGCCTCGAGAGGTGGTAACATTCAGTACTTC
.,TRBJ1-6,.,TRBV12-5,CASGLVGVYGSPLHF,TGTGCTAGTGGTTTGGTCGGGGTATATGGATCACCCCTCCACTTT
.,TRBJ2-5,TRBD2,TRBV12-5,CASGLFLGTGGYLGETQYF,TGTGCTAGTGGTTTGTTCCTCGGGACGGGAGGTTACCTGGGGGAGACCCAGTACTTC
.,TRBJ1-5,.,TRBV19,CASSISPNEQPQHF,TGTGCCAGTAGTATATCCCCGAACGAGCAGCCCCAGCATTTT
.,TRBJ2-7,TRBD1,TRBV10-3,CAISGTGGYEQYF,TGTGCCATCAGTGGGACAGGGGGCTACGAGCAGTACTTC
.,TRBJ2-1,.,TRBV5-1,CASTGIYNEQFF,TGCGCCAGCACAGGGATCTACAATGAGCAGTTCTTC
.,TRBJ2-2,TRBD2,TRBV28,CASSFPSGNTGELFF,TGTGCCAGCAGTTTTCCTAGCGGGAACACCGGGGAGCTGTTTTTT
.,TRBJ1-1,.,TRBV18,CASLQRGGSDTEAFF,TGTGCCAGCCTTCAAAGGGGGGGGTCCGACACTGAAGCTTTCTTT
.,TRBJ2-3,.,TRBV27,CASTITDTQYF,TGTGCCAGCACCATCACAGATACGCAGTATTTT
.,TRBJ1-3,.,TRBV2,CASSGGRTDPGNTIYF,TGTGCCAGCAGCGGAGGCCGGACAGATCCCGGAAACACCATATATTTT
.,TRBJ2-7,TRBD2,TRBV6-6,CASSLGPTGGGYEQYF,TGTGCCAGCAGTCTCGGTCCTACGGGAGGGGGGTACGAGCAGTACTTC
once,TRBJ2-5,.,TRBV15,CATSRALETQYF,TGTGCCACCAGCAGAGCCTTGGAGACCCAGTACTTC
.,TRBJ2-4,.,TRBV7-9,CASSSQAGTKSAIQYF,TGTGCCAGCAGCTCACAAGCCGGGACAAAAAGTGCTATTCAGTACTTC
.,TRBJ1-1,TRBD1,TRBV6-1,CASSDWVGTANTEAFF,TGTGCCAGCAGTGATTGGGTAGGGACAGCGAACACTGAAGCTTTCTTT
.,TRBJ1-1,TRBD1,TRBV20-1,CSAPRGPEAFF,TGCAGTGCTCCTAGGGGGCCTGAAGCTTTCTTT
once,TRBJ2-6,.,TRBV9,CASSAGLFSGANVLTF,TGTGCCAGCAGCGCCGGACTTTTCTCTGGGGCCAACGTCCTGACTTTC
.,TRBJ2-5,TRBD2,TRBV9,CASSVGGRGQETQYF,TGTGCCAGCAGCGTGGGAGGGCGGGGGCAAGAGACCCAGTACTTC
.,TRBJ2-7,TRBD1,TRBV19,CASRDRDEQYF,TGTGCCAGTCGGGACAGGGACGAGCAGTACTTC
.,TRBJ2-6,.,TRBV6-4,CASSDSFTSGANVLTF,TGTGCCAGCAGTGACTCGTTCACATCTGGGGCCAACGTCCTGACTTTC
.,TRBJ2-7,.,TRBV29-1,CSVERSGRREQYF,TGCAGCGTTGAAAGGTCAGGGAGGCGGGAGCAGTACTTC
.,TRBJ2-1,.,TRBV5-1,CASSDFGSYNEQFF,TGCGCCAGCAGCGACTTCGGGTCCTACAATGAGCAGTTCTTC
.,TRBJ2-7,TRBD2,TRBV5-4,CASSLGAGGSYEQYF,TGTGCCAGCAGCTTGGGAGCGGGGGGCTCCTACGAGCAGTACTTC
.,TRBJ2-4,TRBD1,TRBV20-1,CSARQGGIQYF,TGCAGTGCTCGACAGGGGGGCATTCAGTACTTC
.,TRBJ1-2,.,TRBV19,CASSISPNYGYTF,TGTGCCAGTAGTATAAGCCCTAACTATGGCTACACCTTC
.,TRBJ2-1,.,TRBV7-3,CASSSAGNPVYNEQFF,TGTGCCAGCAGCTCGGCAGGGAATCCAGTTTACAATGAGCAGTTCTTC
.,TRBJ2-1,TRBD1,TRBV7-9,CASSLVQGEYNEQFF,TGTGCCAGCAGCTTAGTCCAGGGGGAGTACAATGAGCAGTTCTTC
once,TRBJ1-1,.,TRBV4-2,CASSQDEMGADEAFF,TGTGCCAGCAGCCAAGATGAGATGGGGGCCGATGAAGCTTTCTTT
.,TRBJ2-7,TRBD1,TRBV23-1,CASSRGQGYEQYF,TGCGCCAGCAGTCGGGGACAGGGATACGAGCAGTACTTC
.,TRBJ1-1,.,TRBV10-2,CASSESPAAEAFF,TGCGCCAGCAGTGAGAGCCCCGCGGCTGAAGCTTTCTTT
.,TRBJ1-2,.,TRBV7-2,CASSVGRGPNYGYTF,TGTGCCAGCAGCGTCGGGCGAGGGCCCAACTATGGCTACACCTTC
.,TRBJ1-2,.,TRBV19,CASSIDHAGGYGYTF,TGTGCCAGTAGTATAGATCACGCGGGTGGCTATGGCTACACCTTC
.,TRBJ2-5,TRBD2,TRBV7-9,CASSLSSGWETQYF,TGTGCCAGCAGCTTATCTAGCGGGTGGGAGACCCAGTACTTC
.,TRBJ1-1,TRBD1,TRBV7-8,CASRRDRNTEAFF,TGTGCCAGCCGAAGGGACAGGAACACTGAAGCTTTCTTT
.,TRBJ2-5,.,TRBV7-9,CASSLTQETQYF,TGTGCCAGCAGCTTGACACAGGAGACCCAGTACTTC
.,TRBJ2-7,.,TRBV5-5,CASSLRGSYEQYF,TGTGCCAGCAGCTTGCGGGGGTCCTACGAGCAGTACTTC
.,TRBJ1-2,TRBD1,TRBV28,CASIGTGDDYGYTF,TGTGCCAGCATCGGGACAGGGGATGACTATGGCTACACCTTC
.,TRBJ2-6,.,TRBV9,CASSEGAGANVLTF,TGTGCCAGCAGCGAGGGGGCTGGGGCCAACGTCCTGACTTTC
.,TRBJ1-3,.,TRBV19,CASYSQPPTLTIYF,TGTGCCTCATATTCACAGCCGCCGACCCTCACCATATATTTT
few,TRBJ2-7,.,TRBV5-4,CASSLGWAGGFEQYF,TGTGCCAGCAGCTTGGGTTGGGCAGGGGGGTTCGAGCAGTACTTC
.,TRBJ2-7,TRBD1,TRBV5-1,CASSLEGQGAYEQYF,TGCGCCAGCAGCTTGGAGGGACAGGGGGCCTACGAGCAGTACTTC
few,TRBJ1-4,.,TRBV2,CASTVPRREEKLFF,TGTGCCAGCACCGTCCCGCGGCGAGAGGAAAAACTGTTTTTT
.,TRBJ2-7,TRBD2,TRBV29-1,CSVEGGLAGGPYEQYF,TGCAGCGTTGAAGGGGGGTTAGCGGGAGGGCCATACGAGCAGTACTTC
.,TRBJ2-3,TRBD1,TRBV6-1,CASSEATGGADTQYF,TGTGCCAGCAGTGAAGCGACAGGGGGCGCAGATACGCAGTATTTT
.,TRBJ1-5,.,TRBV19,CASSIEAGKPQHF,TGTGCCAGTAGTATAGAGGCAGGTAAGCCCCAGCATTTT
.,TRBJ2-1,TRBD1,TRBV7-2,CASRLDRSSYNEQFF,TGTGCCAGCAGATTGGACAGGAGCTCCTACAATGAGCAGTTCTTC
.,TRBJ2-7,.,TRBV6-5,CASSYGSGPYEQYF,TGTGCCAGCAGTTACGGAAGCGGACCCTACGAGCAGTACTTC
.,TRBJ2-1,.,TRBV11-2,CASSLAGEQFF,TGTGCCAGCAGCTTAGCGGGTGAGCAGTTCTTC
.,TRBJ2-3,.,TRBV18,CASSPEDTQYF,TGTGCCAGCTCACCGGAGGATACGCAGTATTTT
.,TRBJ1-1,.,TRBV19,CASEPLGVRTDTEAFF,TGTGCCAGTGAACCCCTAGGGGTGAGGACGGACACTGAAGCTTTCTTT
.,TRBJ2-3,TRBD1,TRBV28,CASSRRTGGFTDTQYF,TGTGCCAGCAGCCGGAGGACAGGGGGATTCACAGATACGCAGTATTTT
.,TRBJ2-5,TRBD2,TRBV2,CASSEASGVGTQYF,TGTGCCAGCAGTGAAGCTAGCGGGGTGGGGACCCAGTACTTC
.,TRBJ2-3,TRBD2,TRBV2,CASSEPAGVTTDTQYF,TGTGCCAGCAGTGAACCGGCGGGGGTAACCACAGATACGCAGTATTTT